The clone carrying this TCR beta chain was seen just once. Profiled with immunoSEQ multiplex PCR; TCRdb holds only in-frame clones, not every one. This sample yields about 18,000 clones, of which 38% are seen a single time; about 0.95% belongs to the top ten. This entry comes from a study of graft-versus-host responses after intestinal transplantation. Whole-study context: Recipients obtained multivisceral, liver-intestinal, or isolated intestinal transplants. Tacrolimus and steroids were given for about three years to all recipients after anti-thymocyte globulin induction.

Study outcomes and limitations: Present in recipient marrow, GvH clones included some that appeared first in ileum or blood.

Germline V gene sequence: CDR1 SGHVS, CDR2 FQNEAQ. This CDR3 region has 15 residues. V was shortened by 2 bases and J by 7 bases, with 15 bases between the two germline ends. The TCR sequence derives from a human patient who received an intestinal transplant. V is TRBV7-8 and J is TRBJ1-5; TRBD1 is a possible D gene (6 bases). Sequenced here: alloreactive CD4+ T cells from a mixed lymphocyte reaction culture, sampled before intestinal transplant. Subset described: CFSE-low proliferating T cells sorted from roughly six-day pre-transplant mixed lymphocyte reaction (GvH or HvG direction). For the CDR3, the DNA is TGTGCCAGCAGCTTACTCGGGTCAGGGGTGCAGCCCCAGCATTTT. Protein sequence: CASSLLGSGVQPQHF.